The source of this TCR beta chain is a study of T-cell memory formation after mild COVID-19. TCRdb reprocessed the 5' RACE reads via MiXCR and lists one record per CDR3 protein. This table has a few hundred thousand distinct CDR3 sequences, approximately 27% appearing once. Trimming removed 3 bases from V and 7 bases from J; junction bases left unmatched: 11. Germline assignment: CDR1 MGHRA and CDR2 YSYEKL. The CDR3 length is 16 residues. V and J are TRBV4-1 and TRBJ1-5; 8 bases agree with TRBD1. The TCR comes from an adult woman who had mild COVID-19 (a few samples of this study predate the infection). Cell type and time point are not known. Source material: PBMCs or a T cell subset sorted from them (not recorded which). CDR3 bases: TGCGCCAGCAGCCAGTATCCGGGACAGGCGAACCAGCCCCAGCATTTT. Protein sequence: CASSQYPGQANQPQHF.